These 16 T cell receptor beta chains were all obtained from the same sample, sequenced in a study of T cells in severe cutaneous drug reactions. Libraries were made by iRepertoire multiplex PCR with TCR subtype-specific primers for bulk and single-cell sequencing. TCRdb reprocessed the multiplex PCR reads; each CDR3 protein has one entry and no DNA is given. In all, the sample yields approximately 3,800 distinct CDR3 sequences. Carbamazepine had induced Stevens-Johnson syndrome or toxic epidermal necrolysis in the sequenced donors. Sequenced sample: PBMCs. The receptor set was obtained from a human donor with Stevens-Johnson syndrome, a severe cutaneous drug reaction.

According to its frequency, this clonotype is medium-sized (0.01 to 0.1%). The V and J genes are TRBV7-3 and TRBJ1-6. The CDR3 totals 13 residues. The germline gives CDR1 SGHTA, CDR2 FQGTGA. This chain's CDR3 is CASSELRGSPLHF.

The chain combines TRBV27 with TRBJ2-1; the TCRdb D gene call, TRBD2, has no DNA to confirm it. Germline V lookup: CDR1 MNHEY, CDR2 SMNVEV (reference sequence). This CDR3 contains 15 residues. The CDR3 loop reads CASSSLAGVGNEQFF.

This chain connects TRBV19 to TRBJ1-5. Germline V gives CDR1 LNHDA, CDR2 SQIVND (reference sequence). The CDR3 loop spans 14 amino acids. CDR3 amino acids: CASIQQYSNQPQHF. Full variable domain (rest looked up from reference TRBV19 and TRBJ1-5): DGGITQSPKYLFRKEGQNVTLSCEQNLNHDAMYWYRQDPGQGLRLIYYSQIVNDFQKGDIAEGYSVSREKKESFPLTVTSAQKNPTAFYLCASIQQYSNQPQHFGDGTRLSIL.

This chain joins TRBV2 and TRBJ1-2; TCRdb gives TRBD1 as the D gene, but with no DNA this cannot be confirmed. Germline V gene data show CDR1 as SNHLY and CDR2 as FYNNEI. This CDR3 is built from 14 residues. The CDR3 is CASSGPGRNYGYTF.

The chain carries TRBV28 and TRBJ2-1; lacking DNA, the TRBD1 call made by TCRdb goes unchecked. CDR1 and CDR2 from the germline V gene are MDHEN and SYDVKM. The CDR3 has 12 amino acids. The CDR3 loop is CASSQQGYEQFF. Together with reference TRBV28 and TRBJ2-1, the CDR3 gives the full variable domain: DVKVTQSSRYLVKRTGEKVFLECVQDMDHENMFWYRQDPGLGLRLIYFSYDVKMKEKGDIPEGYSVSREKKERFSLILESASTNQTSMYLCASSQQGYEQFFGPGTRLTVL.

The rearrangement uses TRBV3-1 and TRBJ1-1. Germline CDR1 LGHDT, CDR2 YNNKEL (reference sequence). The CDR3 has 12 residues. CDR3 residues: CASSHMNTEAFF.

This chain links TRBV14 with TRBJ2-7; absent DNA, TCRdb's TRBD2 call cannot be checked. CDR3 length: 14 residues. Germline CDR1 and CDR2: SGHDN and FVKESK. This chain's CDR3 is CASSPAGLAYEQYF.

According to its frequency, this clonotype is medium-sized (0.01 to 0.1%). The V gene is TRBV7-9, the J gene TRBJ2-3. The germline V gene encodes CDR1 SEHNR and CDR2 FQNEAQ (reference sequence). The CDR3 has 14 amino acids. The CDR3 here is CASSLVTTTDTQYF. The whole variable domain, filled in from reference TRBV7-9 and TRBJ2-3, reads DTGVSQNPRHKITKRGQNVTFRCDPISEHNRLYWYRQTLGQGPEFLTYFQNEAQLEKSRLLSDRFSAERPKGSFSTLEIQRTEQGDSAMYLCASSLVTTTDTQYFGPGTRLTVL.

The chain carries TRBV7-2 and TRBJ2-7; TCRdb lists TRBD2, though no DNA is available to test this call. Germline assignment: CDR1 SGHTA and CDR2 FQGNSA. The CDR3 contains 15 residues. CDR3 residues: CASSPPRDSSYEQYF.

The J gene is TRBJ2-5, the V gene TRBV4-1; TCRdb selects TRBD2, and the lack of DNA leaves this call unchecked. There are 17 residues in the CDR3. Germline assignment: CDR1 MGHRA and CDR2 YSYEKL. CDR3 amino acids: CASSQDLRISGKETQYF.

The genes are TRBV3-1 and TRBJ1-2; TCRdb outputs TRBD1, but without DNA this stays unchecked. The V gene's germline CDR1 is LGHDT and CDR2 YNNKEL (reference sequence). This CDR3 contains 14 residues. CDR3: CASSQVPGNYGYTF. Full variable domain (rest looked up from reference TRBV3-1 and TRBJ1-2): DTAVSQTPKYLVTQMGNDKSIKCEQNLGHDTMYWYKQDSKKFLKIMFSYNNKELIINETVPNRFSPKSPDKAHLNLHINSLELGDSAVYFCASSQVPGNYGYTFGSGTRLTVV.

The chain has TRBV4-3 and TRBJ2-7; the D gene TCRdb calls, TRBD1, cannot be checked with no DNA. Germline CDR1 reads LGHNA; CDR2 reads YSLEER. CDR3 length equals 15 residues. The CDR3 spells CASSQDSGVGYEQYF.

The J gene is TRBJ2-7, the V gene TRBV4-2; the D call from TCRdb, TRBD2, cannot be confirmed without DNA. The length of the CDR3 is 16 residues. In germline, CDR1 is LGHNA, CDR2 YNFKEQ. This CDR3 is CASSQTDRDSHYEQYF.

The chain is built from TRBV4-1 and TRBJ2-1; TCRdb names TRBD2, which stays unverified in the absence of DNA. The CDR3 loop spans 16 amino acids. Germline loops: CDR1 MGHRA, CDR2 YSYEKL. The CDR3 here is CASSQDPGGWYNEQFF.

This chain uses TRBV12-3 or TRBV12-4 with TRBJ1-1. This CDR3 comprises 14 residues. CDR3 amino acids: CASISRTWDTEAFF.

By frequency, this clonotype registers medium-sized. The chain joins TRBV6-6 to TRBJ1-5. The germline gives CDR1 MNHNY, CDR2 SVGAGI (reference sequence). The CDR3 is 13 residues long. CDR3 residues: CASSSEGPQPQHF.